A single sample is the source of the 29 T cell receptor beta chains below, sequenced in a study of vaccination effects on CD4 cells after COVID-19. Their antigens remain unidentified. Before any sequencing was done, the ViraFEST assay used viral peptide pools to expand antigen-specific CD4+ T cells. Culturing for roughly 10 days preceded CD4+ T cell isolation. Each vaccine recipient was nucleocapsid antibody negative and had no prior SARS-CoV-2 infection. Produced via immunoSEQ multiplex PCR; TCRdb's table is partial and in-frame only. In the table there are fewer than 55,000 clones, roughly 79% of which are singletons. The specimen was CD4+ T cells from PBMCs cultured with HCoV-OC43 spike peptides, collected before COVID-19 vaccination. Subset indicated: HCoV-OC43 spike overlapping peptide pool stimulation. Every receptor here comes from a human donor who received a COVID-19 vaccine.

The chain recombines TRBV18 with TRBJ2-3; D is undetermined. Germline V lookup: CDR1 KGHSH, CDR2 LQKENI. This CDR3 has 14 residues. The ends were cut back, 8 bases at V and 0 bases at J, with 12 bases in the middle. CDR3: CASTQTSSTDTQYF. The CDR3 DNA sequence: TGTGCCAGCACCCAGACATCTAGCACAGATACGCAGTATTTT.

The CDR3 DNA is TGCGCCAGCAGCCGGTCTGGGCGAATCAACACCGGGGAGCTGTTTTTT. Translation gives CASSRSGRINTGELFF. The chain uses TRBV4-1 and TRBJ2-2; the D is unclear. Germline CDR1 reads MGHRA; CDR2 reads YSYEKL. Trimming took 4 bases from V and 2 from J, leaving 14 bases between them. This CDR3 is 16 amino acids long.

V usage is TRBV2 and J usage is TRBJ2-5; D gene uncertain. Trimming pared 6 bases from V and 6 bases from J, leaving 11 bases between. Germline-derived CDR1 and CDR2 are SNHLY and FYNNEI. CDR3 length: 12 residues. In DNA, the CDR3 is TGTGCCAGCAGGCTGAGGTGGCAGACCCAGTACTTC. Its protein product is CASRLRWQTQYF.

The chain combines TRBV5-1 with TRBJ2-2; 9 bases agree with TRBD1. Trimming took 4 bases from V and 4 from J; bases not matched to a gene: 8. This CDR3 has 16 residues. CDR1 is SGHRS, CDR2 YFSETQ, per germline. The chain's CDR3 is CASSPRTGVSTGELFF. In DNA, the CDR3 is TGCGCCAGCAGCCCTCGGACAGGGGTTAGCACCGGGGAGCTGTTTTTT.

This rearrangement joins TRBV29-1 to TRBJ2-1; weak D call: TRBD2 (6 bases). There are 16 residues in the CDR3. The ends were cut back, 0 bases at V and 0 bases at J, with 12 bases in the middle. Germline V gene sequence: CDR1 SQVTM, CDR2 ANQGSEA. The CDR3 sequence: CSVEDGDGSSYNEQFF. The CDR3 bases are TGCAGCGTTGAAGACGGGGACGGGAGCTCCTACAATGAGCAGTTCTTC.

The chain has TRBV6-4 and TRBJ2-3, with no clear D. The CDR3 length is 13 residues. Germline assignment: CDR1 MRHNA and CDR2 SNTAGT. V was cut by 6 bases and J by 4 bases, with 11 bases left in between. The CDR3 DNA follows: TGTGCCAGCAGCGAACAGATGGCAGATACGCAGTATTTT. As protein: CASSEQMADTQYF.

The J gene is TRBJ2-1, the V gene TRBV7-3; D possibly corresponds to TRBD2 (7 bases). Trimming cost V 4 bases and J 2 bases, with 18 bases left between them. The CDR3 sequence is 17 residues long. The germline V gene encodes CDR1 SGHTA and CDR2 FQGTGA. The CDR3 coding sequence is TGTGCCAGCAGCTCCAGGGATGGGGGGGCCCCCTACAATGAGCAGTTCTTC. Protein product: CASSSRDGGAPYNEQFF. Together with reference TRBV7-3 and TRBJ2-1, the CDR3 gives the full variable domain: GAGVSQTPSNKVTEKGKYVELRCDPISGHTALYWYRQSLGQGPEFLIYFQGTGAADDSGLPNDRFFAVRPEGSVSTLKIQRTERGDSAVYLCASSSRDGGAPYNEQFFGPGTRLTVL.

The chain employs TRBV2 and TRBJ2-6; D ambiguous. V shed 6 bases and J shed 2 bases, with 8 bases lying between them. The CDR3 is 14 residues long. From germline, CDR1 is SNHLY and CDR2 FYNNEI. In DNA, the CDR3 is TGTGCCAGCAGCTCTAACCCTGGGGCCAACGTCCTGACTTTC. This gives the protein CASSSNPGANVLTF.

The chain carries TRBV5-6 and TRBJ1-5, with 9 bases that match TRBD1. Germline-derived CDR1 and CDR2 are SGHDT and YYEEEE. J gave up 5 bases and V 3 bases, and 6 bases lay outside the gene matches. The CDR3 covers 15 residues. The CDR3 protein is CASSYRGHIDQPQHF. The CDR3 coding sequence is TGTGCCAGCAGCTACAGGGGGCACATCGATCAGCCCCAGCATTTT.

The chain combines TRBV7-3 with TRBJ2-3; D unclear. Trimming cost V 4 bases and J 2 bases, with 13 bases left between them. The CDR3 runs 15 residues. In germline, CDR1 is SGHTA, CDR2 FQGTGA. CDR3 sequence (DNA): TGTGCCAGCAGCTACCTCGGCTCTTCCACAGATACGCAGTATTTT. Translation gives CASSYLGSSTDTQYF.

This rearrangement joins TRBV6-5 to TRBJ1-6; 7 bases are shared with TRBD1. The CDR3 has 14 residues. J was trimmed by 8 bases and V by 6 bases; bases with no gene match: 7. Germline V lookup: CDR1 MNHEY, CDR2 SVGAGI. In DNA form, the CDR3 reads TGTGCCAGCAGGATTAACAGGGGAGATTCACCCCTCCACTTT. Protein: CASRINRGDSPLHF.

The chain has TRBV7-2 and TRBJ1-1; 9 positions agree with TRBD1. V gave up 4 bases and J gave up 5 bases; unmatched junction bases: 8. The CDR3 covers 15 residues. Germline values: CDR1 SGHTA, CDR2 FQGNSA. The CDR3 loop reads CASSSRQGVRTEAFF. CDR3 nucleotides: TGTGCCAGCAGCTCCCGACAGGGGGTACGGACTGAAGCTTTCTTT.

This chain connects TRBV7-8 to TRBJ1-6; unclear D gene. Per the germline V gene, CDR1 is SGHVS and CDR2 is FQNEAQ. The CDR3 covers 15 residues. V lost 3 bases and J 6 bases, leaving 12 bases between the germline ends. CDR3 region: CASSFSGGSNSPLHF. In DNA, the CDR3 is TGTGCCAGCAGCTTTTCCGGCGGGTCTAATTCACCCCTCCACTTT.

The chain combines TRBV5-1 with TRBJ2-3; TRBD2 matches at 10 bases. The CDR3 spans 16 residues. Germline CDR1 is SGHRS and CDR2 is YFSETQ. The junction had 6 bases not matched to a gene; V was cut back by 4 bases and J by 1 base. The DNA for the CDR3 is TGCGCCAGCAGCACCGATCTAGCGGGGGGCACAGATACGCAGTATTTT. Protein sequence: CASSTDLAGGTDTQYF.

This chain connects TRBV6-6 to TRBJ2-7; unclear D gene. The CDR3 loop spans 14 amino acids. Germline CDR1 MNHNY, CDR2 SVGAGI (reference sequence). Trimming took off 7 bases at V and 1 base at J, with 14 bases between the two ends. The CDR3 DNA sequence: TGTGCCAGCAAACGGTCTGCCGGGTCCTACGAGCAGTACGTC. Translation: CASKRSAGSYEQYV.

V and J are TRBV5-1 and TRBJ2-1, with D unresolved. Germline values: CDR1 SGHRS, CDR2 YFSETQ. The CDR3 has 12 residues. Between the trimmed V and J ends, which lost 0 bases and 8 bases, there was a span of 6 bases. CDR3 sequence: CASSLVRDEQFF. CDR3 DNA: TGCGCCAGCAGCTTGGTTAGGGATGAGCAGTTCTTC.

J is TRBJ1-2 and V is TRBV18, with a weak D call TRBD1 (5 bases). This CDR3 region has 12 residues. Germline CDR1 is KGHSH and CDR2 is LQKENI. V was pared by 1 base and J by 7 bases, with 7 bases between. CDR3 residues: CASSPQGTGYTF. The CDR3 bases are TGTGCCAGCTCACCACAGGGGACTGGCTACACCTTC.

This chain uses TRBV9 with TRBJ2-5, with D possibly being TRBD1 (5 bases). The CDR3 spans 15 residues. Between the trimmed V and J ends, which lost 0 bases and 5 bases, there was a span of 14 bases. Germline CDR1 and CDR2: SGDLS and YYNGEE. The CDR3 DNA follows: TGTGCCAGCAGCGTAGAGGGCAGGGAAACGGAGACCCAGTACTTC. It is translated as CASSVEGRETETQYF. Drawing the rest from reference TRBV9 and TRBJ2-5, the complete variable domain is DSGVTQTPKHLITATGQRVTLRCSPRSGDLSVYWYQQSLDQGLQFLIQYYNGEERAKGNILERFSAQQFPDLHSELNLSSLELGDSALYFCASSVEGRETETQYFGPGTRLLVL.

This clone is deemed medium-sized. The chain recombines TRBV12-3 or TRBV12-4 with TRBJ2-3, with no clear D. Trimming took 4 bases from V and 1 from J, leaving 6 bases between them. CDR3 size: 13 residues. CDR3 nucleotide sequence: TGTGCCAGCAGTTCAGGTCGCACAGATACGCAGTATTTT. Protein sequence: CASSSGRTDTQYF.

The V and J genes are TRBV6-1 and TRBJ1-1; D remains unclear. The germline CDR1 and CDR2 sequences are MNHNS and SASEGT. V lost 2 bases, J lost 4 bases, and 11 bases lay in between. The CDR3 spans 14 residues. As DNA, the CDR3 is TGTGCCAGCAGTGAACGGCTGGGCATCACTGAAGCTTTCTTT. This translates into CASSERLGITEAFF.

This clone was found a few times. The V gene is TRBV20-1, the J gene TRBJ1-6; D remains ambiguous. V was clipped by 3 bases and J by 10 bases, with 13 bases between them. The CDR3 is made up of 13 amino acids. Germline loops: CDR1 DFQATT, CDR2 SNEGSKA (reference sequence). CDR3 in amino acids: CSASTYRDSPLHF. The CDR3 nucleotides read TGCAGTGCTAGTACCTATAGAGACTCACCCCTCCACTTT.

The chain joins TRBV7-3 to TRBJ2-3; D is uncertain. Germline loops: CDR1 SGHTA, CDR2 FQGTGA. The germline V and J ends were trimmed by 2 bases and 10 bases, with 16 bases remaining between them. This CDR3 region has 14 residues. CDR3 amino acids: CASSLDVTPSSQYF. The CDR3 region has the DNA TGTGCCAGCAGCTTAGACGTAACCCCCTCCTCGCAGTATTTT.

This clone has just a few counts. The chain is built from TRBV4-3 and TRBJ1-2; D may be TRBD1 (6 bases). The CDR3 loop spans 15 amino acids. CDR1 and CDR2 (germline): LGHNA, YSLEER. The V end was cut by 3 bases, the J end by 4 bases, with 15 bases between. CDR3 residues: CASSQETGWSYGYTF. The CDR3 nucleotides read TGCGCCAGCAGCCAGGAGACAGGCTGGAGCTATGGCTACACCTTC.

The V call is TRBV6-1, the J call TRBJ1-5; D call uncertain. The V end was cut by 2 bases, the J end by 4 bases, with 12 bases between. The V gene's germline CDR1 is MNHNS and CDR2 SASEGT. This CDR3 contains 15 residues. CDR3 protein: CASSEPGSLNQPQHF. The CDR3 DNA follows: TGTGCCAGCAGTGAACCGGGCAGCCTAAATCAGCCCCAGCATTTT.

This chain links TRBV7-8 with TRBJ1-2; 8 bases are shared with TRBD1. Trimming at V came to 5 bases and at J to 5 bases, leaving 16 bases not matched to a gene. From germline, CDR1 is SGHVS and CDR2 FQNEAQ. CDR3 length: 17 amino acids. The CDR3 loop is CASSVHRGALRGYGYTF. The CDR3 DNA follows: TGTGCCAGCAGCGTTCACAGGGGGGCGCTCAGAGGATATGGCTACACCTTC.

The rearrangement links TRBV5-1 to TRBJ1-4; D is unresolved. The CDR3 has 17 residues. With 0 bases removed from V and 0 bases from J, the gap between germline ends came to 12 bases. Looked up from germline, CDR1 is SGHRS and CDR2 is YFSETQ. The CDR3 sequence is CASSLDLGAATNEKLFF. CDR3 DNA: TGCGCCAGCAGCTTGGATCTGGGTGCAGCAACTAATGAAAAACTGTTTTTT.

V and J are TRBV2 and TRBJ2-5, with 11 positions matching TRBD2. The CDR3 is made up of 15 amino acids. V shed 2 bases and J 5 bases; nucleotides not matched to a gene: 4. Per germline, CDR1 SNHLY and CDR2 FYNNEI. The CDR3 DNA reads TGTGCCAGCAGTGAATTGCTAGCGGGGGGCGAGACCCAGTACTTC. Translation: CASSELLAGGETQYF.

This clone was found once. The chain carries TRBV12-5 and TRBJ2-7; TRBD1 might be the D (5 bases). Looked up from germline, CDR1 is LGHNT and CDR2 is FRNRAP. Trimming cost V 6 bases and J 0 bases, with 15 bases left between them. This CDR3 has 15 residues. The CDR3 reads CASGHDSNSSYEQYV. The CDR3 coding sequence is TGTGCTAGTGGCCACGACAGTAATAGCTCCTACGAGCAGTACGTC.

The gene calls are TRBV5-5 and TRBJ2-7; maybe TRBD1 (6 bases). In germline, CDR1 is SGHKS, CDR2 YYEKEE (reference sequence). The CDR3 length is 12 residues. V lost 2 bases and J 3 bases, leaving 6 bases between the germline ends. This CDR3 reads CASSFRGYEQYV. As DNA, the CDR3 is TGTGCCAGCAGCTTCAGGGGCTACGAGCAGTACGTC.